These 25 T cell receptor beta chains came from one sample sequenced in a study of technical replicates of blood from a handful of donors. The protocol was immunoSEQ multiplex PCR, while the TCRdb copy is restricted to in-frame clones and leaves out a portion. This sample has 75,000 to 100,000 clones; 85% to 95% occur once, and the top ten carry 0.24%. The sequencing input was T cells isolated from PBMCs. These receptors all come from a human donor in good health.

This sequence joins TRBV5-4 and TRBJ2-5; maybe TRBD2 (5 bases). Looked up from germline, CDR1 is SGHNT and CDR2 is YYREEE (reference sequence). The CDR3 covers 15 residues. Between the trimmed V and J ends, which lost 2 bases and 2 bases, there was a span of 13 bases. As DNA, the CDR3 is TGTGCCAGCAGCTTCATGAGCGGAATACAAGAGACCCAGTACTTC. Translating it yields CASSFMSGIQETQYF.

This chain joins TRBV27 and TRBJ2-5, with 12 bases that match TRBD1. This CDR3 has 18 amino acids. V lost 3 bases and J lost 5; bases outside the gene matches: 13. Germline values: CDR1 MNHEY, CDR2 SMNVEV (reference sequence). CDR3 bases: TGTGCCAGCAGTTTGGGCGGGACAGGGGGCGCGGGGGGGGAGACCCAGTACTTC. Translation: CASSLGGTGGAGGETQYF.

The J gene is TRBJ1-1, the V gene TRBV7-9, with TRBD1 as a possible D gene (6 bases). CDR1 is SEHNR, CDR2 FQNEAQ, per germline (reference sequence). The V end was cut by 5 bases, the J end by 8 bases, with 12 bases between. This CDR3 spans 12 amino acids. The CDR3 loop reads CASSIGTREAFF. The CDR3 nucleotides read TGTGCCAGCAGCATTGGGACACGAGAAGCTTTCTTT.

For the CDR3, the DNA is TGCAGCGTTGGGGAGTCCAGGTCCGAGCAGTACTTC. Protein sequence: CSVGESRSEQYF. The chain is built from TRBV29-1 and TRBJ2-7, with D tentatively TRBD2 (5 bases). Germline lookup yields CDR1 SQVTM and CDR2 ANQGSEA. V lost 4 bases, J lost 6 bases, and 13 bases lay in between. CDR3 length: 12 amino acids.

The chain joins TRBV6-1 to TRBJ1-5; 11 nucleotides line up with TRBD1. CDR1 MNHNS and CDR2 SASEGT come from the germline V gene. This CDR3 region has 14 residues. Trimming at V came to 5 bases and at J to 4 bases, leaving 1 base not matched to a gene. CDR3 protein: CASSWDRGNQPQHF. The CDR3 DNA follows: TGTGCCAGCAGTTGGGACAGGGGGAATCAGCCCCAGCATTTT.

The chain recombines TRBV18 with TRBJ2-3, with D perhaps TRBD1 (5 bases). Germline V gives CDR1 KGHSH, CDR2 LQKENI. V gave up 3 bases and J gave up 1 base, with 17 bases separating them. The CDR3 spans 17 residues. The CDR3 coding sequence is TGTGCCAGCTCACCCCTTCCTAGGACACCTCGCACAGATACGCAGTATTTT. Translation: CASSPLPRTPRTDTQYF. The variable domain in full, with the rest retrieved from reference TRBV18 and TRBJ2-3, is NAGVMQNPRHLVRRRGQEARLRCSPMKGHSHVYWYRQLPEEGLKFMVYLQKENIIDESGMPKERFSAEFPKEGPSILRIQQVVRGDSAAYFCASSPLPRTPRTDTQYFGPGTRLTVL.

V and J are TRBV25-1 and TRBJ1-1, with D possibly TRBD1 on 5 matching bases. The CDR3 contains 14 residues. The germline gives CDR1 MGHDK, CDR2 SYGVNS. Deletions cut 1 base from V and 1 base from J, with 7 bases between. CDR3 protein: CASSEFGQNTEAFF. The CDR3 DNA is TGTGCCAGCAGTGAATTCGGACAGAACACTGAAGCTTTCTTT.

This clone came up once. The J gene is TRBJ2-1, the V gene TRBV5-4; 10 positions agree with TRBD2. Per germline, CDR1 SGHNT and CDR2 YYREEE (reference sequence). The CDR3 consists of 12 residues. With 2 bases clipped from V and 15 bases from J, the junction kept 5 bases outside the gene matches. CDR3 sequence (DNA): TGTGCCAGCAGCTTAGCGGGAGGGTTGCCGTTCTTC. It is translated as CASSLAGGLPFF. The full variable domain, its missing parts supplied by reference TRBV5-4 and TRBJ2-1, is ETGVTQSPTHLIKTRGQQVTLRCSSQSGHNTVSWYQQALGQGPQFIFQYYREEENGRGNFPPRFSGLQFPNYSSELNVNALELDDSALYLCASSLAGGLPFFGPGTRLTVL.

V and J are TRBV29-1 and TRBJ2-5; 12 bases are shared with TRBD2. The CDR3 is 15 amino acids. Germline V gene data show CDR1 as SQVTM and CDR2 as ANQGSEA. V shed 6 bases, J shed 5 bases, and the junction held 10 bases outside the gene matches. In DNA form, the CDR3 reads TGCAGCGTCGACCAAGGGACTAGCGGGTTGGAGACCCAGTACTTC. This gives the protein CSVDQGTSGLETQYF.

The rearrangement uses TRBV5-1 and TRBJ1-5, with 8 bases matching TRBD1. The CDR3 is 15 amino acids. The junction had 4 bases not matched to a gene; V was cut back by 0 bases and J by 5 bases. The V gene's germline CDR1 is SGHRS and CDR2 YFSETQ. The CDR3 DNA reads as TGCGCCAGCAGCTTGGTCGACAGGGGTTATCAGCCCCAGCATTTT. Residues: CASSLVDRGYQPQHF.

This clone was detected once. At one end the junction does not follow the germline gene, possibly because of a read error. CDR3 region: CASSLGYYGYTF. In DNA form, the CDR3 reads TGTGCCAGCAGCTTAGGATACTACGGCTACACCTTC. V usage is TRBV11-2 and J usage is TRBJ1-2; no firm D call. Looked up from germline, CDR1 is SGHAT and CDR2 is FQNNGV. The CDR3 sequence is 12 residues long.

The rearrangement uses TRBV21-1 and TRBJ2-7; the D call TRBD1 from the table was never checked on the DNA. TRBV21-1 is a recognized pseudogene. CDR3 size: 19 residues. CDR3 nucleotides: TGTGCCAGCAGCAAATTGGGTGGGCTAACAGGGGCGGTCTCCTACGAGCAGTACTTC. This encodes CASSKLGGLTGAVSYEQYF.

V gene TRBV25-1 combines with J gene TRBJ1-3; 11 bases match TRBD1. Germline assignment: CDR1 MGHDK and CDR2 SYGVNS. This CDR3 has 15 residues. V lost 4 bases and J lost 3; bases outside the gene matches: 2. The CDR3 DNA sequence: TGTGCCAGCAGTGTGGGGACAGGGGGTGGAAACACCATATATTTT. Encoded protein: CASSVGTGGGNTIYF.

CDR3 DNA: TGTGCCAGCTCACCGGGGGCAGGGTACAATGAGCAGTTCTTC. This codes for CASSPGAGYNEQFF. The V gene is TRBV18, the J gene TRBJ2-1, with a possible D match to TRBD1 (6 bases). Trimming left V 3 bases short and J 4 bases short, with 10 bases between. The CDR3 contains 14 residues. Germline CDR1 reads KGHSH; CDR2 reads LQKENI.

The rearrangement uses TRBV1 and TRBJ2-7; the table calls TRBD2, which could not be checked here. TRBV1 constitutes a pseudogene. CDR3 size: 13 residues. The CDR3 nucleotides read TGCACCAGCAAATGGACTTTGGCCCACGAGCAGTACTTC. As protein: CTSKWTLAHEQYF.

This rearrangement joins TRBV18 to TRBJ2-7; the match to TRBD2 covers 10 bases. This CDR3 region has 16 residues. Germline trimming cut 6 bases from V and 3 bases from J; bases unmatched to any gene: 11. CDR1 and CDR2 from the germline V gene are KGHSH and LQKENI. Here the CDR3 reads CASSPPSGSSGYEQYF. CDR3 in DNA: TGTGCCAGCTCCCCTCCTAGCGGGAGCAGTGGCTACGAGCAGTACTTC.

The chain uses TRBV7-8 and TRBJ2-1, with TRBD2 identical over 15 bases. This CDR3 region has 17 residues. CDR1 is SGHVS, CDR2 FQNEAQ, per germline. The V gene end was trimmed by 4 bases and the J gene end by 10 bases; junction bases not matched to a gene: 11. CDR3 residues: CASSSTAGTSGRYEQFF. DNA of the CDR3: TGTGCCAGCAGCTCCACAGCCGGGACTAGCGGGAGGTACGAGCAGTTCTTC.

The CDR3 protein is CASSLGTGSSTDTQYF. DNA for the CDR3: TGCGCCAGCAGCTTGGGTACAGGGTCATCAACAGATACGCAGTATTTT. The V gene is TRBV5-1, the J gene TRBJ2-3; weak D call: TRBD1 (6 bases). The CDR3 extends over 16 amino acids. Trimming took off 0 bases at V and 3 bases at J, with 14 bases between the two ends. Germline CDR1 reads SGHRS; CDR2 reads YFSETQ.

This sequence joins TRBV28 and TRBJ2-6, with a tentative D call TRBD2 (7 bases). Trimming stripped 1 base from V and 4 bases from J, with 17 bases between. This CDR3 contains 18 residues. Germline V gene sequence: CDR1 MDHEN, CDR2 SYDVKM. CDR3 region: CASSLLDWGGQGANVLTF. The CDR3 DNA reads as TGTGCCAGCAGTTTATTAGATTGGGGGGGGCAGGGGGCCAACGTCCTGACTTTC.

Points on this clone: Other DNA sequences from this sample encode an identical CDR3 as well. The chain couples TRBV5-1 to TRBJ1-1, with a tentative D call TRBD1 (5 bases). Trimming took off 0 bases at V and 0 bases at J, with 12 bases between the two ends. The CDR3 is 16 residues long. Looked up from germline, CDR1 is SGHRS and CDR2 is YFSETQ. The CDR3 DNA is TGCGCCAGCAGCTTGGGGTTCAGGGCTATGAACACTGAAGCTTTCTTT. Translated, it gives CASSLGFRAMNTEAFF.

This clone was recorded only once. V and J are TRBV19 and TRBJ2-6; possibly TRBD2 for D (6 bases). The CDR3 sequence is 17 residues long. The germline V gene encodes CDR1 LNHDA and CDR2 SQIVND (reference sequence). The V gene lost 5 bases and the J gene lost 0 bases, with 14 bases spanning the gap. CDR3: CASSHLASVSGANVLTF. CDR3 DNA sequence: TGTGCCAGTAGTCATCTAGCGTCAGTCTCTGGGGCCAACGTCCTGACTTTC.

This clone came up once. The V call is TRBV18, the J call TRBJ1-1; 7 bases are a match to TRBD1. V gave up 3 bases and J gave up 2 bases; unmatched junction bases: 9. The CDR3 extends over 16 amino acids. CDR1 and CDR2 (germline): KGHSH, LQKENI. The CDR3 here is CASSPTGQSLNTEAFF. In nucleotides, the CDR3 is TGTGCCAGCTCACCTACGGGACAGTCTTTAAACACTGAAGCTTTCTTT. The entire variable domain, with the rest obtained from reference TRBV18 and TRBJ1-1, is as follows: NAGVMQNPRHLVRRRGQEARLRCSPMKGHSHVYWYRQLPEEGLKFMVYLQKENIIDESGMPKERFSAEFPKEGPSILRIQQVVRGDSAAYFCASSPTGQSLNTEAFFGQGTRLTVV.

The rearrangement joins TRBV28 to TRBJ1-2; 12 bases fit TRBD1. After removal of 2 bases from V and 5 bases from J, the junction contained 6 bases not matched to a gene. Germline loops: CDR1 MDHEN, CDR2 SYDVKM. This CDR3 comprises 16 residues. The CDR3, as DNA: TGTGCCAGCAGTTTACTGGGACAGGGGGCGCGGTATGGCTACACCTTC. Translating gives CASSLLGQGARYGYTF.

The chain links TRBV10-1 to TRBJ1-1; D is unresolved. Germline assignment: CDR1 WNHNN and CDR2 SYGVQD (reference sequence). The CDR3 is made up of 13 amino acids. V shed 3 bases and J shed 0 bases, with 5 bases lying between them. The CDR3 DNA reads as TGCGCCAGCAGTGACGTCCTGAACACTGAAGCTTTCTTT. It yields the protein CASSDVLNTEAFF.

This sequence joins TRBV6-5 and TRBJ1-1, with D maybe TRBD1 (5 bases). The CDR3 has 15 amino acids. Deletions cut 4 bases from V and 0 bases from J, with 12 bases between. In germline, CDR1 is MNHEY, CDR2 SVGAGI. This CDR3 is CASSSDSYMNTEAFF. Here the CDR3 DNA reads TGTGCCAGCAGTTCTGACAGCTATATGAACACTGAAGCTTTCTTT.